Listed below are T cell receptor beta chains from one sample, sequenced in a study of T cells in Graves' hyperthyroidism and ophthalmopathy. TCRdb reprocessed the multiplex PCR reads via MiXCR and lists one record per CDR3 protein. The profile shows a few hundred thousand distinct CDR3 sequences, approximately 18% of them singletons. What was sequenced was blood. These TCRs come from a man aged 50-59 years with Graves' ophthalmopathy. Both conserved end residues are part of each CDR3. Each record gives: clone size, V gene, J gene, D gene, CDR3 protein, CDR3 DNA. The D gene is left open where the match is weak. The size of a clone is reported for some rows only, either as once, few or many, or as a class for expanded clones.

clone_size: many; v_call: TRBV28; j_call: TRBJ2-2; d_call: TRBD2; cdr3_aa: CASSLSAGGNTGELFF; cdr3_nt: TGTGCCAGCAGTTTATCAGCGGGAGGGAACACCGGGGAGCTGTTTTTT
clone_size: .; v_call: TRBV20-1; j_call: TRBJ2-3; d_call: TRBD2; cdr3_aa: CSARLAGATDTQYF; cdr3_nt: TGCAGTGCTCGACTAGCGGGGGCCACAGATACGCAGTATTTT
clone_size: many; v_call: TRBV11-2; j_call: TRBJ2-7; d_call: TRBD2; cdr3_aa: CASSPGLAGGGPYEQYF; cdr3_nt: TGTGCCAGCAGCCCCGGACTAGCGGGAGGGGGGCCCTACGAGCAGTACTTC
clone_size: many; v_call: TRBV2; j_call: TRBJ2-5; d_call: .; cdr3_aa: CASSEFSGIETQYF; cdr3_nt: TGTGCCAGCAGTGAGTTCTCAGGGATTGAGACCCAGTACTTC
clone_size: many; v_call: TRBV5-1; j_call: TRBJ1-6; d_call: .; cdr3_aa: CASSLDPKGDSPLHF; cdr3_nt: TGCGCCAGCAGCTTGGACCCGAAAGGGGATTCACCCCTCCACTTT
clone_size: many; v_call: TRBV3-1; j_call: TRBJ2-7; d_call: TRBD2; cdr3_aa: CASSHPTGTSDYEQYF; cdr3_nt: TGTGCCAGCAGCCACCCGACCGGGACTAGCGACTACGAGCAGTACTTC
clone_size: many; v_call: TRBV12-3/TRBV12-4; j_call: TRBJ2-7; d_call: TRBD2; cdr3_aa: CASSFSGSVYEQYF; cdr3_nt: TGTGCCAGCAGTTTTAGCGGGAGTGTATACGAGCAGTACTTC
clone_size: many; v_call: TRBV2; j_call: TRBJ2-1; d_call: .; cdr3_aa: CASSEGRLEQFF; cdr3_nt: TGTGCCAGCAGTGAGGGGCGGCTTGAGCAGTTCTTC
clone_size: .; v_call: TRBV2; j_call: TRBJ2-3; d_call: TRBD2; cdr3_aa: CASSERTSGTDTQYF; cdr3_nt: TGTGCCAGCAGTGAAAGGACTAGCGGCACAGATACGCAGTATTTT
clone_size: .; v_call: TRBV7-8; j_call: TRBJ1-2; d_call: .; cdr3_aa: CASSSRDPRGGYTF; cdr3_nt: TGTGCCAGCAGCTCCAGAGACCCTCGGGGTGGCTACACCTTC